A single T cell receptor (beta chain) is shown here with its context. Using its own MiXCR run on the 5' RACE reads, TCRdb lists one record per CDR3 protein. Here the sample spans around 130,000 distinct CDR3 sequences, roughly an eighth being singletons. This sample stems from a study of CD8 T cells in ankylosing spondylitis. CDR1 is SNHLY and CDR2 is FYNNEI in the germline V gene. Trimming removed 2 bases at V and 4 bases at J, with 14 bases between. This CDR3 has 15 residues. Material for sequencing was blood, either unsorted or a sorted T cell fraction (not recorded which). This chain connects TRBV2 to TRBJ1-2, with a weak D call TRBD1 (5 bases). The clonotype comes from a female donor with ankylosing spondylitis or in good health (not recorded which). CDR3 sequence reads: CASSERGGAVYGYTF. As DNA, the CDR3 is TGTGCCAGCAGTGAAAGGGGAGGAGCTGTCTATGGCTACACCTTC.